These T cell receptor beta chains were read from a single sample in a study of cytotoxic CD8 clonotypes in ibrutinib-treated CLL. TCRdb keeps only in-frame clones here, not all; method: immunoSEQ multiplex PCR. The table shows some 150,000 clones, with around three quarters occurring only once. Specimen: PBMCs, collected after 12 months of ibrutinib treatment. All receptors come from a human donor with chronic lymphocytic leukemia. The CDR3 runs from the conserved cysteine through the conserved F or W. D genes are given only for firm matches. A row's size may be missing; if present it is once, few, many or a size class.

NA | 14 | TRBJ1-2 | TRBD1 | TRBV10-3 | TGTGCCATCAGTGCATACAGGGGGGATTATGGCTACACCTTC | CAISAYRGDYGYTF
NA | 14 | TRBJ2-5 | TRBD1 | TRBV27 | TGTGCCAGCAGTCAGTGGACAGGGCAAGAGACCCAGTACTTC | CASSQWTGQETQYF
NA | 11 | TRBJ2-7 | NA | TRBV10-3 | TGTGCCATCAGTGGGTCCTACGAGCAGTACTTC | CAISGSYEQYF
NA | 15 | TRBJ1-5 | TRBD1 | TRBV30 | TGTGCCTGGAGTGTACGACAGGGGGCTGGGCAGCCCCAGCATTTT | CAWSVRQGAGQPQHF
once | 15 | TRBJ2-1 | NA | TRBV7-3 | TGTGCCAGCAGCTTATCTGGGGTTGGGTACAATGAGCAGTTCTTC | CASSLSGVGYNEQFF
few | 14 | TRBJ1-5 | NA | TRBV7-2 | TGTGCCAGCAGCAGGGACGGGAATAATCAGCCCCAGCATTTT | CASSRDGNNQPQHF
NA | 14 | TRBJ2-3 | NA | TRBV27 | TGTGCCAGCAGTTTATACCGGGGAACAGATACGCAGTATTTT | CASSLYRGTDTQYF
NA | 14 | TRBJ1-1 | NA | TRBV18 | TGTGCCAGCTCACCACTGGGGATGAACACTGAAGCTTTCTTT | CASSPLGMNTEAFF
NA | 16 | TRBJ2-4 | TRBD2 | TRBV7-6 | TGTGCCAGCAGCTTAGAACCTAGCGGGAAAAAAAACATTCAGTACTTC | CASSLEPSGKKNIQYF
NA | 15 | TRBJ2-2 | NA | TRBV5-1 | TGCGCCAGCAGCTTCCAGACAGCGAACACCGGGGAGCTGTTTTTT | CASSFQTANTGELFF
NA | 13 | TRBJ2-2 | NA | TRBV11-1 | TGTGCCAGCAGCTCCTCAGGGACCGGGGAGCTGTTTTTT | CASSSSGTGELFF
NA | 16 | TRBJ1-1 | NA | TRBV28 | TGTGCCAGCAGTCCGACTAGTACGATCCTAGGGCGTCAAGCTTTCTTT | CASSPTSTILGRQAFF
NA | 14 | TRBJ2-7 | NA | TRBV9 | TGTGCCAGCAGCGTAGATCCTAGCTCCTACGAGCAGTACTTC | CASSVDPSSYEQYF
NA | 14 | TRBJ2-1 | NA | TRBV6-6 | TGTGCCAGCAACCGACTTGGGGAGAGGAATGAGCAGTTCTTC | CASNRLGERNEQFF
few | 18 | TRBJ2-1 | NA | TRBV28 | TGTGCCAGCAGTTTAAGGGGGTCGGAGATTTACTCCTACAATGAGCAGTTCTTC | CASSLRGSEIYSYNEQFF
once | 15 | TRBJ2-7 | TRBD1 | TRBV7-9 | TGTGCCAGCAGCTTAGTGCCCCAGGGGGCGGGAGAGCAGTACTTC | CASSLVPQGAGEQYF
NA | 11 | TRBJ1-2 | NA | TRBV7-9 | TGTGCCAGCAGCTTGGGGTGGGGCTACACCTTC | CASSLGWGYTF
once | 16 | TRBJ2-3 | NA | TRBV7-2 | TGTGCCAGCAGCCCGTTGTACAGGGCATACACAGATACGCAGTATTTT | CASSPLYRAYTDTQYF
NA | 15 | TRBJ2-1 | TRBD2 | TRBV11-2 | TGTGCCAGCAGCGGGGGACTAGCGGGGAGGAATGAGCAGTTCTTC | CASSGGLAGRNEQFF
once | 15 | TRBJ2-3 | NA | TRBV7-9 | TGTGCCAGCAGCTTAACAGGGGGGGGCACAGATACGCAGTATTTT | CASSLTGGGTDTQYF